The 19 T cell receptor beta chains listed next were all sequenced from one sample in a study of T cells after yellow fever vaccination. TCRdb used MiXCR to reprocess the 5' RACE reads, holding one entry per CDR3 protein. Here the sample spans a few hundred thousand distinct CDR3 sequences, around 6.8% being singletons. The source was PBMCs, collected approximately 47 days after the first yellow fever vaccination. These receptors originate from a man younger than 35 who received the YFV17D yellow fever vaccine.

The chain has TRBV20-1 and TRBJ2-5; 9 bases align to TRBD2. CDR3 size: 15 residues. J gave up 5 bases and V 1 base, and 8 bases lay outside the gene matches. CDR1 and CDR2 from the germline V gene are DFQATT and SNEGSKA (reference sequence). The CDR3 DNA reads TGCAGTGCTAGAGTACCTAGCGGGGCCGTCGAGACCCAGTACTTC. Translated, it gives CSARVPSGAVETQYF.

This clonotype was observed at least ten times. CDR3 sequence (DNA): TGTGCCAGCATCGAATCTTCTAGCGGAGAGACCCAGTACTTC. It codes for CASIESSSGETQYF. J is TRBJ2-5 and V is TRBV11-1; 7 bases match TRBD2. Germline V gene data show CDR1 as SGHAT and CDR2 as FQDESV (reference sequence). V lost 7 bases, J lost 4 bases, and 9 bases stayed unmatched. The CDR3 runs 14 residues.

This clonotype showed up many times. The chain is built from TRBV4-2 and TRBJ2-5; tentatively, D is TRBD2 (6 bases). With 2 bases removed from V and 4 bases from J, the gap between germline ends came to 17 bases. Looked up from germline, CDR1 is LGHNA and CDR2 is YNFKEQ. The CDR3 spans 16 residues. The CDR3 loop is CASSQSPGVGLETQYF. CDR3 sequence (DNA): TGTGCCAGCAGCCAATCACCGGGGGTTGGACTAGAGACCCAGTACTTC.

The rearrangement uses TRBV7-2 and TRBJ2-1; 8 bases line up with TRBD2. V lost 4 bases to trimming and J lost 2 bases; unmatched junction nucleotides: 7. The CDR3 has 16 residues. The germline CDR1 and CDR2 sequences are SGHTA and FQGNSA. Written as DNA, the CDR3 is TGTGCCAGCAGCTCCAACGGGGGGGCAACCTACAATGAGCAGTTCTTC. Amino acids: CASSSNGGATYNEQFF.

This clonotype has at least ten counts. An end of the junction does not agree with germline; a read error may underlie this. The chain couples TRBV7-2 to TRBJ2-5, with TRBD2 identical over 13 bases. The CDR3 totals 12 residues. The germline V gene encodes CDR1 SGHTA and CDR2 FQGNSA. The CDR3 spells CASSPGLAGQKF. In DNA, the CDR3 is TGTGCCAGCAGCCCGGGACTAGCGGGGCAAAAATTC.

This chain joins TRBV18 and TRBJ2-7, with 8 bases lining up with TRBD1. Germline values: CDR1 KGHSH, CDR2 LQKENI. V shed 4 bases, J shed 3 bases, and the junction held 8 bases outside the gene matches. This CDR3 comprises 15 residues. CDR3 amino acids: CASSLGQGYFYEQYV. The CDR3 DNA follows: TGTGCCAGCTCACTCGGACAGGGTTACTTCTACGAGCAGTACGTC.

The table lists this clonotype with a few counts. The chain combines TRBV7-9 with TRBJ2-7; D gene ambiguous. CDR1 is SEHNR and CDR2 is FQNEAQ in the germline V gene (reference sequence). The V gene lost 5 bases and the J gene lost 2 bases, with 10 bases spanning the gap. The CDR3 consists of 13 residues. The CDR3 loop is CASSPGRAYEQYF. The CDR3 coding sequence is TGTGCCAGCAGCCCCGGACGGGCCTACGAGCAGTACTTC.

The genes are TRBV28 and TRBJ1-5; D unclear. The V end was cut by 4 bases, the J end by 3 bases, with 7 bases between. This CDR3 has 13 residues. Germline assignment: CDR1 MDHEN and CDR2 SYDVKM. The CDR3 DNA reads TGTGCCAGCAGTTATTGGATCAATCAGCCCCAGCATTTT. Protein sequence: CASSYWINQPQHF.

This clonotype has a handful of counts. The V gene is TRBV5-6, the J gene TRBJ2-4; D is undetermined. Germline values: CDR1 SGHDT, CDR2 YYEEEE. Trimming removed 0 bases from V and 7 bases from J, with 5 bases in between. The CDR3 is 12 amino acids. The CDR3 sequence is CASSLGLNIQYF. The CDR3 nucleotides are TGTGCCAGCAGCTTGGGTTTGAACATTCAGTACTTC.

The chain has TRBV4-1 and TRBJ1-5, with a weak D call TRBD1 (5 bases). This CDR3 spans 15 amino acids. Germline CDR1 reads MGHRA; CDR2 reads YSYEKL. With 2 bases removed from V and 1 base from J, the gap between germline ends came to 9 bases. CDR3 nucleotide sequence: TGCGCCAGCAGCCAAAGGGGCGAAAGCAATCAGCCCCAGCATTTT. Translation: CASSQRGESNQPQHF.

This clonotype was seen only a few times. The J gene is TRBJ1-2, the V gene TRBV7-8; possibly TRBD1 for D (6 bases). Germline lookup yields CDR1 SGHVS and CDR2 FQNEAQ. CDR3 size: 14 residues. V was shortened by 4 bases and J by 6 bases, with 15 bases between the two germline ends. CDR3 in amino acids: CASSSINDRNGYTF. The CDR3 nucleotides read TGTGCCAGCAGCTCTATAAATGACAGGAATGGCTACACCTTC.

The chain links TRBV29-1 to TRBJ2-1, with 8 bases aligning to TRBD1. CDR3 length: 15 residues. Germline V gene sequence: CDR1 SQVTM, CDR2 ANQGSEA. Losses at the gene ends were 7 bases for V and 5 bases for J; bases not matched to a gene: 13. In DNA form, the CDR3 reads TGCAGCGCGGGAAACGACAGGGGTCTCGACAATGAGCAGTTCTTC. This gives the protein CSAGNDRGLDNEQFF.

This clonotype was observed a few times. This chain uses TRBV28 with TRBJ1-2; D is undetermined. CDR3 size: 15 residues. Trimming shortened V by 2 bases and J by 1 base, and 11 bases separated the two germline ends. Germline V gene data show CDR1 as MDHEN and CDR2 as SYDVKM. The CDR3 reads CASSLQQRFNYGYTF. CDR3 DNA sequence: TGTGCCAGCAGTTTACAACAGCGTTTTAACTATGGCTACACCTTC.

The chain has TRBV12-3 or TRBV12-4 and TRBJ1-4, with D possibly TRBD1 on 6 matching bases. V lost 6 bases and J 7 bases, leaving 15 bases between the germline ends. The CDR3 contains 14 residues. The CDR3 DNA reads TGTGCCAGCAGCCAACAGGGTTGGGGTGAAAAACTGTTTTTT. It is translated as CASSQQGWGEKLFF.

CDR3 protein: CASSLGSGAKNIQYF. DNA of the CDR3: TGTGCCAGCAGCTTAGGTTCAGGGGCCAAAAACATTCAGTACTTC. The gene calls are TRBV7-9 and TRBJ2-4; tentatively, D is TRBD1 (5 bases). Germline CDR1 and CDR2: SEHNR and FQNEAQ (reference sequence). With 1 base removed from V and 1 base from J, the gap between germline ends came to 8 bases. This CDR3 region has 15 residues.

This clonotype was observed a few times. In DNA, the CDR3 is TGTGCCAGCAGCTTAAAAGCGGGGGGGCAGTACAATGAGCAGTTCTTC. Its translation is CASSLKAGGQYNEQFF. The chain recombines TRBV7-8 with TRBJ2-1; the match to TRBD2 covers 10 bases. The germline gives CDR1 SGHVS, CDR2 FQNEAQ. This CDR3 spans 16 amino acids. Trimming removed 2 bases from V and 4 bases from J; junction bases left unmatched: 5. The full variable domain, with the rest looked up from reference TRBV7-8 and TRBJ2-1, is GAGVSQSPRYKVAKRGQDVALRCDPISGHVSLFWYQQALGQGPEFLTYFQNEAQLDKSGLPSDRFFAERPEGSVSTLKIQRTQQEDSAVYLCASSLKAGGQYNEQFFGPGTRLTVL.

This clonotype was counted many times. CDR3 region: CASSLDWTGAYNEQFF. For the CDR3, the DNA is TGTGCCAGCAGCTTAGACTGGACAGGGGCCTACAATGAGCAGTTCTTC. The chain employs TRBV11-2 and TRBJ2-1; 9 bases map to TRBD1. V shed 0 bases and J 2 bases; nucleotides not matched to a gene: 2. The length of the CDR3 is 16 residues. Germline lookup yields CDR1 SGHAT and CDR2 FQNNGV.

The rearrangement links TRBV10-3 to TRBJ2-2; the D gene is possibly TRBD2 (5 bases). Germline V CDR1 and CDR2: ENHRY, SYGVKD. Trimming shortened V by 0 bases and J by 5 bases, and 13 bases separated the two germline ends. The CDR3 is 16 residues long. The CDR3 DNA sequence: TGTGCCATCAGTGAGTCAATCGGACTTGGGACCGGGGAGCTGTTTTTT. This codes for CAISESIGLGTGELFF.

This clonotype was picked up many times. CDR3 region: CASSHRGETQYF. The CDR3 DNA follows: TGTGCCAGCAGTCACAGGGGCGAGACCCAGTACTTC. The gene calls are TRBV5-5 and TRBJ2-5; 7 positions agree with TRBD1. This CDR3 contains 12 residues. The germline V gene has CDR1 SGHKS and CDR2 YYEKEE (reference sequence). Germline trimming cut 5 bases from V and 5 bases from J; bases unmatched to any gene: 3.